This T cell receptor beta chain was identified in a study of response to subunit inactivated influenza vaccine (dated by TCRdb to 2016 to 2019). Regarding the study in general: Deep quantitative profiling of the T cell receptor repertoire was used in the study to follow responses to a trivalent subunit inactivated influenza vaccine.

Results and caveats for the whole study, not just this receptor: According to the authors, only a limited number of new T cells may be recruited by each seasonal influenza vaccination.

Library preparation used RT-PCR. The listed sequencing device is Illumina HiSeq 2500. TCRdb trimmed the raw reads at Q25, called clones with MiXCR and kept productive beta chains. Under each unique CDR3 protein, matching rows form one entry showing the most common genes and DNA. In this sample the table shows over 450,000 distinct CDR3 sequences, 10% to 15% of which occur a single time. The top ten clonotypes cover less than 15% of the sample. Per the publication, the time point label means: 45 to 50 days after influenza vaccine administration. Counted from cysteine to phenylalanine, this CDR3 has 15 amino acids. CDR3 DNA only is kept here, 45 bases in frame from base 1. V loses 2 bases of germline sequence and J loses 1 base, and the interval between the two ends is 11 bases. Comment on this clonotype: Its target antigen remains unknown. The input lacks base qualities; no much larger clone sits a single base away.

The input for sequencing was PBMCs from blood, taken about 40 days after vaccination. The chain links TRBV12-3 or TRBV12-4 with TRBJ1-1; TRBD1 is a weak D gene call, 6 bases matching. The sequence was collected from a man aged 50-60 years who received an inactivated influenza vaccine. Donor details come from another sample of the same person, matched by shared clones. The sequenced DNA: TGTGCCAGCAGTTTACGCGGACAGTCGAACACTGAAGCTTTCTTT. Translated, this is CASSLRGQSNTEAFF.